The 10 T cell receptor beta chains given below trace back to one sample, sequenced in a study of technical replicates of blood from several donors. TCRdb keeps only in-frame clones here, not all; method: immunoSEQ multiplex PCR. The table lists roughly 82,000 clones, nearly 96% of them singletons. Material for sequencing was T cells isolated from PBMCs. Receptors were obtained from a human donor in good health.

V is TRBV5-7 and J is TRBJ2-7; D is perhaps TRBD2 (6 bases). Being an ORF, TRBV5-7 has a function that is uncertain. The germline V and J ends were trimmed by 0 bases and 0 bases, with 10 bases remaining between them. The CDR3 spans 15 residues. CDR3 DNA: TGTGCCAGCAGCTTGGAACAGCGGGCCTCCTACGAGCAGTACTTC. Protein: CASSLEQRASYEQYF.

The V and J genes are TRBV2 and TRBJ2-3; TRBD2 matches 7 bases. Per the germline V gene, CDR1 is SNHLY and CDR2 is FYNNEI. The CDR3 consists of 18 residues. Unmatched junction bases numbered 17, after V lost 6 bases and J lost 2 bases. The CDR3 here is CASRPRRAGVGFTDTQYF. Written as DNA, the CDR3 is TGTGCCAGCAGACCCCGCCGCGCGGGAGTCGGTTTCACAGATACGCAGTATTTT. The complete variable domain, with remaining parts taken from reference TRBV2 and TRBJ2-3, reads EPEVTQTPSHQVTQMGQEVILRCVPISNHLYFYWYRQILGQKVEFLVSFYNNEISEKSEIFDDQFSVERPDGSNFTLKIRSTKLEDSAMYFCASRPRRAGVGFTDTQYFGPGTRLTVL.

The chain uses TRBV5-6 and TRBJ2-5, with TRBD2 identical over 9 bases. This CDR3 region has 13 residues. Looked up from germline, CDR1 is SGHDT and CDR2 is YYEEEE. Losses at the gene ends were 6 bases for V and 5 bases for J; bases not matched to a gene: 5. The CDR3 spells CASMGLAGETQYF. The CDR3 nucleotides are TGTGCCAGCATGGGACTAGCAGGGGAGACCCAGTACTTC.

V is TRBV5-1 and J is TRBJ2-7, with a possible D match to TRBD1 (7 bases). Germline V gives CDR1 SGHRS, CDR2 YFSETQ. V was trimmed by 0 bases and J by 3 bases, leaving 19 bases between them. CDR3 length equals 17 residues. The CDR3 sequence: CASSLAIGGTVHYEQYF. The CDR3 DNA is TGCGCCAGCAGCTTGGCTATCGGAGGGACAGTGCACTACGAGCAGTACTTC.

The table lists this clone with a few counts. The rearrangement links TRBV28 to TRBJ2-3; perhaps TRBD1 as D (6 bases). Deletions cut 0 bases from V and 2 bases from J, with 21 bases between. Per germline, CDR1 MDHEN and CDR2 SYDVKM. This CDR3 spans 19 amino acids. The CDR3 coding sequence is TGTGCCAGCAGTTTATGGCCAATACAAGGGGGATTTTTCACAGATACGCAGTATTTT. Translated, it gives CASSLWPIQGGFFTDTQYF.

The chain recombines TRBV7-9 with TRBJ2-1; 9 bases fit TRBD2. The CDR3 contains 18 residues. The junction had 12 bases not matched to a gene; V was cut back by 2 bases and J by 4 bases. The germline V gene encodes CDR1 SEHNR and CDR2 FQNEAQ (reference sequence). Written as DNA, the CDR3 is TGTGCCAGCAGCTTAACTAGCGGGTTGATCCTTATTTACAATGAGCAGTTCTTC. It specifies CASSLTSGLILIYNEQFF.

The CDR3: CASSLVLAGTDTQYF. CDR3 nucleotides: TGCGCCAGCAGCTTGGTGTTAGCGGGGACAGATACGCAGTATTTT. The chain is built from TRBV5-1 and TRBJ2-3; 8 bases are shared with TRBD2. Germline V CDR1 and CDR2: SGHRS, YFSETQ. The V segment lost 0 bases and the J segment 3 bases; nucleotides outside the gene matches: 3. There are 15 residues in the CDR3.

The rearrangement links TRBV4-3 to TRBJ2-1; 11 nucleotides match TRBD2. J lost 5 bases, V lost 4 bases, and 4 bases had no gene match. Germline CDR1 and CDR2: LGHNA and YSLEER. This CDR3 spans 15 amino acids. The CDR3 bases are TGCGCCAGCAGCCTCGAGGGACTAGCGGACAATGAGCAGTTCTTC. This translates into CASSLEGLADNEQFF.

This chain joins TRBV4-2 and TRBJ1-5; D is uncertain. CDR1 and CDR2 from the germline V gene are LGHNA and YNFKEQ. V lost 4 bases and J 4 bases, leaving 11 bases between the germline ends. This CDR3 comprises 14 residues. CDR3 region: CASSPSGPNQPQHF. The CDR3 nucleotides are TGTGCCAGCAGCCCTTCAGGTCCTAATCAGCCCCAGCATTTT.

The chain carries TRBV28 and TRBJ1-5; D ambiguous. V lost 5 bases and J lost 11, with 10 bases in between. Germline assignment: CDR1 MDHEN and CDR2 SYDVKM. CDR3 length equals 11 residues. CDR3 in amino acids: CASSPGLTQHF. The CDR3 bases are TGTGCCAGCAGTCCTGGACTGACCCAGCATTTT.